The sample holds a few counts of the clone carrying this TCR beta chain. Its specificity is unknown. The data stem from a study of blood T cells in healthy people across ages. Across the whole study: Through template switching, about one barcoded beta molecule was captured per two T cells, as measured in model experiments. Study-level points and caveats: More naive CD4+ cells and higher diversity marked long-lived donors relative to aged donors. Estimates based on one million T cells were treated as lower bounds. With naive T cell percentage, TCR beta diversity showed a strong correlation.

Next came a second PCR, run for about 6 to 12 cycles, which used a sample-barcoded 5' primer along with a J-beta primer mix. TCRdb independently ran MiXCR on the 5' RACE reads; one entry per CDR3 protein. The sample carries about 1.7 million distinct CDR3 sequences, roughly 27% recorded once. The V gene lost 4 bases and the J gene lost 3 bases, with 9 bases spanning the gap. The CDR3 runs to 13 residues. CDR1 MNHEY and CDR2 SMNVEV come from the germline V gene (reference sequence). This chain links TRBV27 with TRBJ1-2; no clear D gene. The clonotype was recovered from a woman aged 25 to 39 in good health. The material sequenced was blood. The CDR3 DNA is TGTGCCAGCAGTTCCCAGGTCTACTATGGCTACACCTTC. Its protein is CASSSQVYYGYTF.